The clone carrying this TCR beta chain was observed many times. Its antigen is unknown. Each cDNA molecule in the library carried unique molecular identifiers. TCRdb reprocessed the RACE reads with MiXCR, giving one entry per CDR3 protein. The data hold roughly 30,000 distinct CDR3 sequences, with 7% to 8.5% observed a single time. Time point denoted: healthy volunteer bleed at 2 weeks. Extraction of total RNA was performed on unfractionated whole blood. This sample is part of a study of human T cells and chemical hapten exposure. General study points: DPC sensitization produced no change in TCRs with frequency above 1 in 1000.

The sequencing input was whole blood. The TCR sequence derives from a human donor in good health. Some clones in this sample may be carry-over from other donors' samples.

In DNA, the CDR3 is TGCAGTGCCCACAGGGCAGCTAATGAAAAACTGTTTTTT. Translating it yields CSAHRAANEKLFF. This rearrangement joins TRBV20-1 to TRBJ1-4; TRBD1 is a possible D gene (6 bases). CDR3 length equals 13 residues. The germline V gene has CDR1 DFQATT and CDR2 SNEGSKA (reference sequence). Trimming stripped 6 bases from V and 3 bases from J, with 11 bases between.